This T cell receptor beta chain was captured by sequencing in a study of tumor-infiltrating lymphocytes in localized non-small cell lung cancer. General study points: No link was found between tumor T-cell fraction and recurrence-free survival. Each assay used a separate piece of the same tissue.

Assay: immunoSEQ multiplex PCR; the TCRdb copy retains only in-frame clones and omits some. The repertoire consists of approximately 12,000 clones, with around 68% occurring once and the leading ten covering about 8.6%. To note about this clone: The antigen is undetermined.

The CDR3 spans 15 residues. J gave up 4 bases and V 3 bases, and 4 bases lay outside the gene matches. The germline CDR1 and CDR2 sequences are MNHEY and SMNVEV (reference sequence). Sequencing used lung tumor tissue. The chain joins TRBV27 to TRBJ1-5, with 9 bases identical to TRBD1. This clonotype was obtained from a human donor with non-small cell lung cancer. The CDR3 DNA reads TGTGCCAGCAGTTTGGGACAGGGTAGTAATCAGCCCCAGCATTTT. Translating it yields CASSLGQGSNQPQHF.